This entry features one T cell receptor (beta chain) sequence. The data originate from a study of T cell changes during pregnancy in multiple sclerosis. The data were produced by immunoSEQ multiplex PCR, yet TCRdb's version contains in-frame clones alone and is incomplete. The data contain around 130,000 clones, about 95% of them singletons. Germline V CDR1 and CDR2: MNHEY, SMNVEV (reference sequence). CDR3 length equals 16 residues. The ends lost 4 bases at V and 7 bases at J; junction bases unmatched: 8. The specimen was peripheral blood, collected after pregnancy. The sequence was obtained from a female donor with multiple sclerosis, enrolled in a pregnancy study. The chain links TRBV27 to TRBJ2-1, with TRBD1 identical over 12 bases. The CDR3 DNA sequence: TGTGCCAGCAGTTCACGGGGGACAGGGGGCTCTAATGAGCAGTTCTTC. Translating it yields CASSSRGTGGSNEQFF.